This TCR beta chain comes out of a study of beta chain features in type 1 diabetes. General observations from the study: A closer apparent resemblance between naive, central memory and Treg TCRB repertoires was seen in patients than in healthy donors. VDJ junctions from type 1 diabetes patients carried fewer insertions and larger deletions. TCRB CDR3s were moderately but significantly shorter in Type 1 diabetes patients in all four CD4+ subsets.

Germline V CDR1 and CDR2: MDHEN, SYDVKM. The CDR3 spans 14 residues. Sequenced material consisted of expressed TCRB transcripts (all of the isolated RNA was reverse transcribed). Method: immunoSEQ multiplex PCR; TCRdb's copy keeps in-frame clones and lacks some. The table has around 14,000 clones, over 55% seen once. On this clone itself: Its matching antigen is unknown.

About 120 mL of blood, on average, came from one heparinised draw per donor. The chain uses TRBV28 and TRBJ2-5, with a weak D call TRBD2 (7 bases). The closer fit of TRBJ2-7 to the DNA end suggests the J call may be wrong. The TCR comes from a woman between 18 and 29 years old with type 1 diabetes. Sequenced material: stem cell memory CD4+ T cells from blood. CDR3 coding DNA: TGTGCCAGCAGTTTGGGGGGGGCATCGAGCGAGCAGTACTTC. Translation gives CASSLGGASSEQYF.